These T cell receptor beta chains were read from a single sample in a study of cytomegalovirus exposure and HLA in healthy donors. The method was immunoSEQ multiplex PCR; TCRdb's version includes in-frame clones alone and lacks a portion of them. Altogether some 150,000 clones are present, roughly 75% being singletons, with the ten largest covering 2.5% to 4%. Sequenced sample: PBMCs. Receptors originate from a man aged 40-50 years in good health and CMV-seronegative. Both conserved end residues are part of each CDR3. The D gene is left open where the match is weak. Rows give clone size only sometimes, using once, few, many, or a class for an expanded clone.

CASSLLTGGNEQFF,TGTGCCAGCAGCTTACTCACAGGGGGCAATGAGCAGTTCTTC,TRBV7-8,-,TRBJ2-1,TRBD1
CASSLEYGATRTDTQYF,TGTGCCAGCAGCTTAGAGTATGGGGCGACAAGGACAGATACGCAGTATTTT,TRBV11-2,-,TRBJ2-3,-
CASSAPSGGAPQYF,TGTGCCAGTAGTGCACCTAGCGGGGGGGCTCCCCAGTACTTC,TRBV19,few,TRBJ2-5,TRBD2
CASRLKEYGYTF,TGTGCCAGCAGATTAAAGGAGTATGGCTACACCTTC,TRBV7-9,-,TRBJ1-2,-
CASNSDGGELFF,TGTGCCAGCAACTCCGATGGCGGGGAGCTGTTTTTT,TRBV9,-,TRBJ2-2,-
CATSADRGLNTIYF,TGTGCCACCAGCGCGGACAGGGGGCTAAACACCATATATTTT,TRBV15,-,TRBJ1-3,TRBD1
CSVGEGTEAFF,TGCAGTGTAGGGGAGGGCACTGAAGCTTTCTTT,TRBV20-1,-,TRBJ1-1,-
CASRGGTGNTEAFF,TGTGCCAGCAGAGGGGGGACAGGGAACACTGAAGCTTTCTTT,TRBV27,few,TRBJ1-1,TRBD1
CASSLRTSGGHSYNEQFF,TGTGCCAGCAGCTTAAGGACTAGCGGGGGTCACTCCTACAATGAGCAGTTCTTC,TRBV7-8,-,TRBJ2-1,TRBD2
CASSTGQTYEQYF,TGTGCCAGTAGTACGGGACAGACCTACGAGCAGTACTTC,TRBV19,-,TRBJ2-7,TRBD1
CASSGAQGTALNIQYF,TGTGCCAGCAGCGGGGCCCAGGGGACAGCGTTAAACATTCAGTACTTC,TRBV9,-,TRBJ2-4,TRBD1
CASRQTSGANVLTF,TGTGCCAGCCGACAGACCTCTGGGGCCAACGTCCTGACTTTC,TRBV2,many,TRBJ2-6,-
CASSEGLAPAGELFF,TGCGCCAGCAGCGAAGGACTAGCCCCGGCCGGGGAGCTGTTTTTT,TRBV5-1,-,TRBJ2-2,TRBD2
CASSVSTLGAAFF,TGTGCCAGCAGTGTTTCGACTTTGGGGGCAGCTTTCTTT,TRBV6-5,-,TRBJ1-1,-
CASNGVGGTDTQYF,TGTGCCAGCAATGGGGTAGGGGGCACAGATACGCAGTATTTT,TRBV6-1,few,TRBJ2-3,-
CASRDRGMNTEAFF,TGTGCCAGCAGAGACAGGGGAATGAACACTGAAGCTTTCTTT,TRBV2,few,TRBJ1-1,TRBD1
CASRDRGVYEQYF,TGTGCCAGCCGGGACAGGGGGGTCTACGAGCAGTACTTC,TRBV27,-,TRBJ2-7,TRBD1
CASTPPGTGSLNEQFF,TGTGCCAGCACCCCGCCGGGGACAGGAAGCCTCAATGAGCAGTTCTTC,TRBV6-6,-,TRBJ2-1,TRBD1
CASSYSGATRVGGYTF,TGTGCCAGCAGTTACAGTGGGGCCACCAGGGTTGGAGGCTACACCTTC,TRBV6-5,-,TRBJ1-2,-
CASSESGGGQETQYF,TGTGCCAGCAGTGAATCTGGCGGGGGACAAGAGACCCAGTACTTC,TRBV25-1,-,TRBJ2-5,TRBD2
CASSLSGGLAGKETQYF,TGTGCCAGCAGTTTATCGGGGGGACTAGCGGGGAAAGAGACCCAGTACTTC,TRBV27,-,TRBJ2-5,TRBD2
CASSLDFEAMNTEAFF,TGCGCCAGCAGCTTGGACTTTGAGGCGATGAACACTGAAGCTTTCTTT,TRBV5-1,-,TRBJ1-1,-
CATSLTGVDSYEQYF,TGCGCCACCAGCCTAACAGGGGTAGACTCCTACGAGCAGTACTTC,TRBV15,-,TRBJ2-7,TRBD1
CASSQVRGGTPTSDYGYTF,TGCGCCAGCAGCCAAGTGAGGGGGGGGACTCCCACATCCGACTATGGCTACACCTTC,TRBV4-1,-,TRBJ1-2,-
CASSLDLGRTGTHGYTF,TGCGCCAGCAGCTTGGACTTAGGCCGGACAGGGACACATGGCTACACCTTC,TRBV5-1,once,TRBJ1-2,TRBD1
CSVEDLSGAGTQYF,TGCAGCGTTGAAGATCTTAGCGGGGCTGGGACCCAGTACTTC,TRBV29-1,-,TRBJ2-5,TRBD2
CASSPSTDTQYF,TGTGCCAGCAGCCCTAGCACAGATACGCAGTATTTT,TRBV7-9,once,TRBJ2-3,-
CASSLGRQGLPLHF,TGTGCCAGCAGCTTGGGAAGACAGGGTCTACCCCTCCACTTT,TRBV5-6,few,TRBJ1-6,TRBD1
CACRRTGGLSAYEQYF,TGTGCTTGCCGCCGGACAGGGGGCCTCTCAGCCTACGAGCAGTACTTC,TRBV27,-,TRBJ2-7,TRBD1
CASSFGAGETQYF,TGTGCCAGCAGCTTCGGGGCGGGGGAGACCCAGTACTTC,TRBV7-2,-,TRBJ2-5,-
CASSRTQGGGELFF,TGCGCCAGCAGCCGAACGCAGGGTGGCGGGGAGCTGTTTTTT,TRBV5-1,-,TRBJ2-2,-